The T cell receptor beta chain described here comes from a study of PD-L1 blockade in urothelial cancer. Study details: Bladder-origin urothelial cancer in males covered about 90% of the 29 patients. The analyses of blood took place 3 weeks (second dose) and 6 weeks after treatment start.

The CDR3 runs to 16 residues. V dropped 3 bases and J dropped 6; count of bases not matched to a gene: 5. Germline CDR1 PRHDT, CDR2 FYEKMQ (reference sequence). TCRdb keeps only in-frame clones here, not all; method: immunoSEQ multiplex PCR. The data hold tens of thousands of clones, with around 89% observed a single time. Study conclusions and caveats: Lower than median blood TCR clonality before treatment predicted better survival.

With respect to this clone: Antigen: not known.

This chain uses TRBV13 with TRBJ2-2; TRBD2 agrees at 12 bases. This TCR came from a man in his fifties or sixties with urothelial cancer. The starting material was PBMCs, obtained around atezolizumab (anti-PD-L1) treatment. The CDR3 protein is CASSFGLAGGAGELFF. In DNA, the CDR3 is TGTGCCAGCAGCTTCGGTCTAGCGGGAGGGGCCGGGGAGCTGTTTTTT.